This T cell receptor (beta chain) was observed in a study of T-cell memory formation after mild COVID-19. Trimming cost V 4 bases and J 10 bases, with 20 bases left between them. CDR3 length equals 14 residues. Looked up from germline, CDR1 is LNHNV and CDR2 is YYDKDF (reference sequence). Constant-segment primers and 5'RACE yielded cDNA libraries for TCR alpha and TCR beta, each carrying sample barcodes and UMIs. TCRdb ran MiXCR on the 5' RACE reads and lists one entry per CDR3 protein. The table lists about 240,000 distinct CDR3 sequences, over 8.5% of them singletons, with around a fifth in the top ten. Study-level results: The study detected some responding clones in pre-infection memory, suggesting cross-reactive memory joined. Most CD4+ clones that shrank were in CM and EM, while CD8+ ones turned up in EMRA.

On this clonotype: Its antigen remains unknown.

Sequenced input: PBMCs or a T cell subset sorted from them (not recorded which). The sequence derives from a man between 18 and 29 years old who had mild COVID-19 (a few samples of this study predate the infection). Cell type and time point are not known. The gene calls are TRBV15 and TRBJ2-7, with a weak D call TRBD1 (6 bases). CDR3 protein: CATSIGVGTFEQYF. In DNA form, the CDR3 reads TGTGCCACCAGCATAGGAGTGGGGACATTTGAACAGTACTTC.